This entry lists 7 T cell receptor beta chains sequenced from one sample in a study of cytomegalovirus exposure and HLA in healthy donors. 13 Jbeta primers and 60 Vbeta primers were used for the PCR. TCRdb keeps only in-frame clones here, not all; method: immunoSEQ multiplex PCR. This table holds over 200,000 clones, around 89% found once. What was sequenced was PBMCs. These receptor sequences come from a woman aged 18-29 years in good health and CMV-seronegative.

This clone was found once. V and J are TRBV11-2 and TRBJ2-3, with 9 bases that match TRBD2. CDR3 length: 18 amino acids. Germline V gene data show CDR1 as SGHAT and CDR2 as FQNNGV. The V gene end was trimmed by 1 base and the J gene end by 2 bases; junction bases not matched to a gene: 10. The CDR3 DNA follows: TGTGCCAGCAGCTTAGGATTAGGATTAGCGGGGGCCACAGATACGCAGTATTTT. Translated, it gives CASSLGLGLAGATDTQYF.

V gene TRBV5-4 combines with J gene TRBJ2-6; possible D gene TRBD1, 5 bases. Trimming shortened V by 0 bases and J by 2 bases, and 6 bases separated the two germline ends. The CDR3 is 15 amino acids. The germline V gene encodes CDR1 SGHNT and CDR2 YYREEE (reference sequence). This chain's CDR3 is CASSLGGAGANVLTF. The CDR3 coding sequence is TGTGCCAGCAGCTTGGGGGGCGCTGGGGCCAACGTCCTGACTTTC.

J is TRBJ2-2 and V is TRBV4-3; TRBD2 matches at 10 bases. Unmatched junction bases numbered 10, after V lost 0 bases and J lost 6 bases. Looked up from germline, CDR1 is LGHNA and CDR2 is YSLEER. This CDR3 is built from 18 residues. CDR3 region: CASSQESASGGAPGELFF. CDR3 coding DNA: TGCGCCAGCAGCCAAGAATCGGCGAGCGGGGGGGCCCCCGGGGAGCTGTTTTTT.

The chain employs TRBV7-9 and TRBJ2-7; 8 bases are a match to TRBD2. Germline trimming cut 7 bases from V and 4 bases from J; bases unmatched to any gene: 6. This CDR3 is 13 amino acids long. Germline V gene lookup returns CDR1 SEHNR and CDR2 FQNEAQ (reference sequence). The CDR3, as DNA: TGTGCCAGCATCCCGCGCGGGAGGTACGAGCAGTACTTC. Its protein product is CASIPRGRYEQYF.

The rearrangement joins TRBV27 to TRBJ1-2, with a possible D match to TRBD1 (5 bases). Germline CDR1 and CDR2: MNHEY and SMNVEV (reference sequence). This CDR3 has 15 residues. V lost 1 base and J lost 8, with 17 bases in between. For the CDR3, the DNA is TGTGCCAGCAGTTTATTGGCAGGGATTAGGATGGGCTACACCTTC. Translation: CASSLLAGIRMGYTF.

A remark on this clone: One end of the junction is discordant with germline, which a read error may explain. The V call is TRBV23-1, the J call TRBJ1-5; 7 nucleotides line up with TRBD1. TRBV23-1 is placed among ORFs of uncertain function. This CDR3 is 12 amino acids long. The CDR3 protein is CASSQPGQVEVF. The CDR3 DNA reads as TGCGCCAGCAGTCAGCCCGGACAGGTGGAGGTCTTT.

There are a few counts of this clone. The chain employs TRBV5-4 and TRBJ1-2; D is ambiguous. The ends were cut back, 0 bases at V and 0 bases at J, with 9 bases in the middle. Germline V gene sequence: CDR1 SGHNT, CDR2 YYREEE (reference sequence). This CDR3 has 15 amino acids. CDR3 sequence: CASSLVPGSNYGYTF. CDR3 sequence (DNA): TGTGCCAGCAGCTTGGTCCCAGGATCTAACTATGGCTACACCTTC.